The 3 T cell receptor beta chains given below trace back to one sample, sequenced in a study of T-cell memory formation after mild COVID-19. MiXCR, applied by TCRdb to the 5' RACE reads, yields one record per CDR3 protein. The sample has fewer than 700,000 distinct CDR3 sequences; about a fifth are singletons. The sample was PBMCs or a T cell subset sorted from them (not recorded which). The receptors stem from an adult woman who had mild COVID-19 (a few samples of this study predate the infection). Cell type and time point are not known.

The table lists this clonotype with a few counts. The chain recombines TRBV3-1 with TRBJ2-1; the match to TRBD2 covers 9 bases. V was pared by 2 bases and J by 10 bases, with 6 bases of the junction left unmatched. The CDR3 loop spans 14 amino acids. CDR1 is LGHDT and CDR2 is YNNKEL in the germline V gene (reference sequence). CDR3 amino acids: CASSQYRAGGEQFF. The CDR3 DNA reads as TGTGCCAGCAGCCAATATCGAGCGGGGGGCGAGCAGTTCTTC.

In this sample, this clonotype turned up a few times. J is TRBJ2-2 and V is TRBV18; possibly TRBD1 for D (7 bases). There are 16 residues in the CDR3. Germline lookup yields CDR1 KGHSH and CDR2 LQKENI. The germline V and J ends were trimmed by 0 bases and 4 bases, with 12 bases remaining between them. The CDR3 bases are TGTGCCAGCTCACCACCGCGGCAGGGGGGCACCGGGGAGCTGTTTTTT. Amino acids: CASSPPRQGGTGELFF.

There are a few counts of this clonotype. The genes are TRBV7-2 and TRBJ2-5, with 8 positions matching TRBD2. The germline gives CDR1 SGHTA, CDR2 FQGNSA. The CDR3 length is 15 residues. Losses at the gene ends were 3 bases for V and 4 bases for J; bases not matched to a gene: 7. The CDR3 nucleotides read TGTGCCAGCAGCTTTGGCAGCGGGAGCGGAGAGACCCAGTACTTC. This encodes CASSFGSGSGETQYF.